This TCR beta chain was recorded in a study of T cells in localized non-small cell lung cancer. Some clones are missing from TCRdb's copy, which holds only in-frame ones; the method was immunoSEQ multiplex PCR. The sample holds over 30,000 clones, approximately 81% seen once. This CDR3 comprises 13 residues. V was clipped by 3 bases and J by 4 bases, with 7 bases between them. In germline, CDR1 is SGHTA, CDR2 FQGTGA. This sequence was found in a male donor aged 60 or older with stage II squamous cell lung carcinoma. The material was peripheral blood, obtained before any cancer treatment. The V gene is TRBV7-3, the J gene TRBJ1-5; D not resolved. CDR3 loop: CASSLDGNQPQHF. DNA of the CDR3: TGTGCCAGCAGCTTGGACGGGAATCAGCCCCAGCATTTT.